This T cell receptor beta chain was captured in a study of Ad26.COV2.S vaccination and SARS-CoV-2 variants. For the study at large: In the study, Ad26.COV2.S was injected intramuscularly once, or twice 56 days apart.

Profiling relied on immunoSEQ multiplex PCR, and the TCRdb table lists in-frame clones only, not all of them. The table shows about 460,000 clones, with roughly nine tenths occurring only once. The treatment denotes: roughly 18 received Ad26.COV2.S at low or high dose, single or two shots; about five received placebo; per-sample allocation not given. Collection of the samples took place on day 63 after the first injection of vaccine or placebo. Immunization relied on an Ad26 vector, which expressed Wuhan-strain SARS-CoV-2 spike. As regards this clone: The antigen is unknown.

V was pared by 3 bases and J by 7 bases, with 16 bases between. This CDR3 spans 15 amino acids. CDR1 SGHTA and CDR2 FQGNSA come from the germline V gene. Findings and caveats of the study: After vaccination, substantial breadth of spike-specific CD8+ and CD4+ responses was reported. Placebo recipients showed lower spike-specific TCR breadth than vaccinees.

The clonotype originates from a person aged 18 to 59 who received the Ad26.COV2.S COVID-19 vaccine or a placebo. Sequenced here: peripheral blood, sampled in a trial of Ad26.COV2.S vaccine versus placebo. The gene calls are TRBV7-2 and TRBJ1-5; a weak D match, TRBD1 (5 bases). For the CDR3, the DNA is TGTGCCAGCAGCTTTTCGTCAGTCGGGGCACAGCCCCAGCATTTT. The encoded protein is CASSFSSVGAQPQHF.